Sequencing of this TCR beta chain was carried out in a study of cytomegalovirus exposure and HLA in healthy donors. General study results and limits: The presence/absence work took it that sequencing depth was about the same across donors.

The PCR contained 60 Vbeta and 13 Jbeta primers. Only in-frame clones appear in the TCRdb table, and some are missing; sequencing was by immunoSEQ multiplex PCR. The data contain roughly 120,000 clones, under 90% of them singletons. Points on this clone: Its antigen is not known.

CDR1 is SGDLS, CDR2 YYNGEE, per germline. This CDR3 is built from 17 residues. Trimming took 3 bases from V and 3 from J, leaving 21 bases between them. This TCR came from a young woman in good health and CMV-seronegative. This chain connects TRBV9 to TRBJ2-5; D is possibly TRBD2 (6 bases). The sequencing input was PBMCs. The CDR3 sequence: CASSAPIPGSRKETQYF. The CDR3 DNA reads TGTGCCAGCAGCGCACCCATCCCCGGGAGTCGTAAAGAGACCCAGTACTTC.